Below, 30 T cell receptor beta chains from the same sample are listed, as sequenced in a study of cytomegalovirus exposure and HLA in healthy donors. Researchers ran the PCR with 60 Vbeta and 13 Jbeta primers. The method was immunoSEQ multiplex PCR; TCRdb's version includes in-frame clones alone and lacks a portion of them. The data show about 160,000 clones, 75% to 85% seen once. Sequences were obtained from PBMCs. These receptor sequences come from a woman in her 50s in good health and CMV-seronegative.

The chain combines TRBV27 with TRBJ1-4, with D tentatively TRBD1 (5 bases). The V and J ends lost 2 bases and 3 bases respectively, with 10 bases between them. Germline V gene sequence: CDR1 MNHEY, CDR2 SMNVEV (reference sequence). CDR3 length: 15 amino acids. The CDR3 loop is CASSLATDANEKLFF. The CDR3 DNA is TGTGCCAGCAGTTTAGCGACAGACGCTAATGAAAAACTGTTTTTT.

V usage is TRBV11-2 and J usage is TRBJ2-5, with 8 bases that match TRBD1. The germline V gene encodes CDR1 SGHAT and CDR2 FQNNGV. J lost 11 bases, V lost 1 base, and 12 bases had no gene match. The CDR3 totals 15 residues. CDR3 DNA sequence: TGTGCCAGCAGCTTAGTGGTCCAGGGGGCTGGTGAGCAGTACTTC. This encodes CASSLVVQGAGEQYF.

The chain couples TRBV2 to TRBJ1-2, with a tentative D call TRBD1 (5 bases). Trimming cost V 4 bases and J 5 bases, with 11 bases left between them. Germline CDR1 SNHLY, CDR2 FYNNEI. This CDR3 comprises 13 residues. The CDR3 DNA sequence: TGTGCCAGCAGTGCTATAGGGGCGTATGGCTACACCTTC. Translation gives CASSAIGAYGYTF.

The chain recombines TRBV5-1 with TRBJ1-2; perhaps TRBD1 as D (6 bases). The CDR3 has 14 amino acids. Germline-derived CDR1 and CDR2 are SGHRS and YFSETQ. V lost 0 bases, J lost 3 bases, and 9 bases lay in between. The CDR3 spells CASSLVSGDYGYTF. The CDR3 DNA reads TGCGCCAGCAGCTTGGTGTCAGGGGACTATGGCTACACCTTC.

This chain joins TRBV9 and TRBJ2-2; D is unresolved. V lost 5 bases to trimming and J lost 5 bases, with 7 bases between them. The CDR3 is 12 amino acids. Germline CDR1 SGDLS, CDR2 YYNGEE. The CDR3 nucleotides read TGTGCCAGCAGTGGGCGAACCGGGGAGCTGTTTTTT. Protein product: CASSGRTGELFF. Supplemented by reference TRBV9 and TRBJ2-2, the full variable domain reads DSGVTQTPKHLITATGQRVTLRCSPRSGDLSVYWYQQSLDQGLQFLIQYYNGEERAKGNILERFSAQQFPDLHSELNLSSLELGDSALYFCASSGRTGELFFGEGSRLTVL.

The chain uses TRBV4-2 and TRBJ1-6, with 7 bases matching TRBD1. V lost 3 bases to trimming and J lost 10 bases; unmatched junction nucleotides: 6. The CDR3 has 14 residues. The germline V gene has CDR1 LGHNA and CDR2 YNFKEQ. The CDR3 DNA sequence: TGTGCCAGCAGCCAGGACAGGTCTCGGTCACCCCTCCACTTT. It translates to CASSQDRSRSPLHF.

This clone appeared a few times. V usage is TRBV7-9 and J usage is TRBJ1-1, with TRBD1 matching 9 bases. CDR1 SEHNR and CDR2 FQNEAQ come from the germline V gene (reference sequence). There are 15 residues in the CDR3. V shed 6 bases, J shed 6 bases, and the junction held 11 bases outside the gene matches. CDR3: CASSARGQGISEAFF. The CDR3 DNA reads TGTGCCAGCAGTGCCCGGGGACAGGGTATCTCTGAAGCTTTCTTT.

The V and J genes are TRBV4-1 and TRBJ2-3; D perhaps matches TRBD2 (5 bases). The CDR3 is 13 residues long. CDR1 and CDR2 (germline): MGHRA, YSYEKL. The V and J ends lost 0 bases and 10 bases respectively, with 11 bases between them. The CDR3 DNA is TGCGCCAGCAGCCAAGATGGGAGAGGTGCGCAGTATTTT. Amino acids: CASSQDGRGAQYF.

This clone was seen only a few times. The J gene is TRBJ2-3, the V gene TRBV5-1; 8 nucleotides match TRBD1. The CDR3 loop spans 15 amino acids. Germline lookup yields CDR1 SGHRS and CDR2 YFSETQ. The J segment lost 4 bases and the V segment lost 4 bases, leaving 8 bases of the junction unmatched. The CDR3 here is CASSLQTGESDTQYF. The CDR3 DNA follows: TGCGCCAGCAGCCTGCAGACAGGGGAGTCAGATACGCAGTATTTT.

The V gene is TRBV5-1, the J gene TRBJ2-1; 13 nucleotides align to TRBD2. The CDR3 is 14 amino acids. Germline trimming cut 4 bases from V and 9 bases from J; bases unmatched to any gene: 4. Germline loops: CDR1 SGHRS, CDR2 YFSETQ. The CDR3 loop reads CASSRTSGSSEQFF. The CDR3 bases are TGCGCCAGCAGCAGGACTAGCGGGAGTTCTGAGCAGTTCTTC. The variable domain in full, completed from reference TRBV5-1 and TRBJ2-1, reads KAGVTQTPRYLIKTRGQQVTLSCSPISGHRSVSWYQQTPGQGLQFLFEYFSETQRNKGNFPGRFSGRQFSNSRSEMNVSTLELGDSALYLCASSRTSGSSEQFFGPGTRLTVL.

This chain connects TRBV10-3 to TRBJ2-7; possible D gene TRBD2, 7 bases. There are 17 residues in the CDR3. Germline CDR1 is ENHRY and CDR2 is SYGVKD. With 6 bases removed from V and 2 bases from J, the gap between germline ends came to 23 bases. The CDR3 bases are TGTGCCATCAGCCGGACAGATCCTAGCGGAGTCCCCTACGAGCAGTACTTC. This translates into CAISRTDPSGVPYEQYF.

The chain carries TRBV25-1 and TRBJ1-4; tentative D call: TRBD1 (6 bases). The CDR3 totals 14 residues. CDR1 is MGHDK, CDR2 SYGVNS, per germline. The V end lost 10 bases, the J end lost 5 bases, and 17 bases lay between the germline ends. The CDR3 nucleotides are TGTGCCAACCCCAGTGGGACAAAGAATGAAAAACTGTTTTTT. It codes for CANPSGTKNEKLFF.

V is TRBV19 and J is TRBJ1-4, with 11 bases matching TRBD1. The CDR3 is made up of 15 amino acids. The junction had 5 bases not matched to a gene; V was cut back by 3 bases and J by 8 bases. The germline gives CDR1 LNHDA, CDR2 SQIVND (reference sequence). The CDR3 reads CASSIGQGAAEKLFF. The DNA for the CDR3 is TGTGCCAGTAGTATCGGACAGGGGGCAGCGGAAAAACTGTTTTTT.

This clone came up a few times. The chain links TRBV6-1 to TRBJ2-3; 10 bases line up with TRBD2. The junction had 2 bases not matched to a gene; V was cut back by 2 bases and J by 3 bases. Germline V lookup: CDR1 MNHNS, CDR2 SASEGT. The CDR3 runs 15 residues. CDR3 region: CASSEIAGGTDTQYF. CDR3 DNA: TGTGCCAGCAGTGAAATAGCGGGGGGAACAGATACGCAGTATTTT.

Regarding this clone: The sample holds other DNA sequences that translate to the same CDR3. The chain links TRBV19 to TRBJ2-1; TRBD1 is a possible D gene (6 bases). The CDR3 is made up of 13 amino acids. V shed 9 bases and J shed 0 bases, with 9 bases lying between them. Germline-derived CDR1 and CDR2 are LNHDA and SQIVND (reference sequence). In DNA, the CDR3 is TGTGCCAGCAGCAGGGGCTCCTACAATGAGCAGTTCTTC. Encoded protein: CASSRGSYNEQFF.

V gene TRBV2 combines with J gene TRBJ1-4; the match to TRBD1 covers 12 bases. Germline trimming cut 7 bases from V and 8 bases from J; bases unmatched to any gene: 5. Germline V CDR1 and CDR2: SNHLY, FYNNEI. The CDR3 runs to 14 residues. CDR3 bases: TGTGCCAGCAAAATTGGGACAGGGGGCGAAAAACTGTTTTTT. Its protein product is CASKIGTGGEKLFF.

The chain recombines TRBV10-3 with TRBJ2-5, with 9 nucleotides matching TRBD1. The closer fit of TRBJ2-7 to the DNA end suggests the J call may be wrong. The CDR3 runs 13 residues. CDR1 ENHRY and CDR2 SYGVKD come from the germline V gene. Here the CDR3 reads CAIRTGGYDEQYF. CDR3 nucleotide sequence: TGTGCCATCAGGACAGGGGGTTATGACGAGCAGTACTTC.

This clone was detected a few times. This chain connects TRBV11-3 to TRBJ2-1, with TRBD2 identical over 14 bases. The CDR3 spans 16 residues. Trimming cost V 3 bases and J 10 bases; bases outside gene matches: 8. Looked up from germline, CDR1 is SGHNT and CDR2 is YENEEA. CDR3 loop: CASSFGTSGGPREQFF. CDR3 in DNA: TGTGCCAGCAGCTTTGGGACTAGCGGGGGTCCTAGGGAGCAGTTCTTC.

The V and J genes are TRBV27 and TRBJ1-1; maybe TRBD1 (6 bases). The CDR3 has 14 amino acids. Deletions cut 4 bases from V and 3 bases from J, with 12 bases between. Germline assignment: CDR1 MNHEY and CDR2 SMNVEV (reference sequence). The CDR3 sequence is CASSYYNRDTEAFF. CDR3 in DNA: TGTGCCAGCAGTTATTACAACAGGGACACTGAAGCTTTCTTT.

J is TRBJ2-7 and V is TRBV28; 7 nucleotides match TRBD2. J lost 0 bases, V lost 3 bases, and 2 bases had no gene match. From germline, CDR1 is MDHEN and CDR2 SYDVKM. CDR3 size: 14 residues. CDR3 amino acids: CASSFAGVSYEQYF. The CDR3 region has the DNA TGTGCCAGCAGTTTCGCGGGAGTCTCCTACGAGCAGTACTTC.

This chain connects TRBV7-3 to TRBJ2-3; the D gene is possibly TRBD2 (6 bases). This CDR3 is 13 amino acids long. Germline V lookup: CDR1 SGHTA, CDR2 FQGTGA. The V and J ends lost 9 bases and 3 bases respectively, with 13 bases between them. CDR3 DNA sequence: TGTGCCAGTTCGGGACTCAATACAGATACGCAGTATTTT. This sequence encodes CASSGLNTDTQYF.

The chain joins TRBV28 to TRBJ1-4; D may be TRBD1 (6 bases). The CDR3 spans 16 residues. Germline values: CDR1 MDHEN, CDR2 SYDVKM. With 4 bases removed from V and 1 base from J, the gap between germline ends came to 13 bases. CDR3 coding DNA: TGTGCCAGCAGTTCCACGCACAGGGAAACTAATGAAAAACTGTTTTTT. This sequence encodes CASSSTHRETNEKLFF.

The chain has TRBV11-1 and TRBJ1-1; weak D call: TRBD1 (5 bases). V lost 7 bases to trimming and J lost 5 bases, with 14 bases between them. Looked up from germline, CDR1 is SGHAT and CDR2 is FQDESV (reference sequence). The CDR3 consists of 13 residues. The CDR3 is CASKRRDSTEAFF. CDR3 bases: TGTGCCAGCAAACGGAGGGACTCTACTGAAGCTTTCTTT.

This clone was counted once. The chain has TRBV27 and TRBJ2-1; tentative D call: TRBD2 (5 bases). Germline CDR1 is MNHEY and CDR2 is SMNVEV (reference sequence). Trimming took off 6 bases at V and 9 bases at J, with 18 bases between the two ends. This CDR3 comprises 14 residues. DNA of the CDR3: TGTGCCAGCAGGCTTATCCCCTCCGGACTTGAGCAGTTCTTC. It codes for CASRLIPSGLEQFF.

This clone appeared a single time. This sequence joins TRBV5-1 and TRBJ1-2; weak D call: TRBD1 (6 bases). The CDR3 extends over 17 amino acids. CDR1 is SGHRS and CDR2 is YFSETQ in the germline V gene. Trimming took off 0 bases at V and 8 bases at J, with 23 bases between the two ends. Here the CDR3 reads CASSLDDYSGTSGGYTF. The CDR3 nucleotides read TGCGCCAGCAGCTTGGACGACTATTCCGGGACAAGTGGCGGCTACACCTTC.

In its sample, this clone was seen once. The V and J genes are TRBV28 and TRBJ2-1; 7 nucleotides align to TRBD2. The germline V gene encodes CDR1 MDHEN and CDR2 SYDVKM. The V and J ends lost 4 bases and 2 bases, in that order; junction bases with no gene match: 2. This CDR3 is 14 amino acids long. CDR3 nucleotides: TGTGCCAGCAGTTCGGGGGGACCCTACAATGAGCAGTTCTTC. It codes for CASSSGGPYNEQFF.

This CDR3 is CASSLTGEREQYF. CDR3 nucleotide sequence: TGTGCCAGCAGCTTAACGGGAGAGAGGGAGCAGTACTTC. The V and J genes are TRBV7-2 and TRBJ2-7, with D possibly TRBD2 on 6 matching bases. Looked up from germline, CDR1 is SGHTA and CDR2 is FQGNSA. The CDR3 has 13 amino acids. Trimming took 2 bases from V and 7 from J, leaving 12 bases between them.

This sequence joins TRBV7-2 and TRBJ2-7, with TRBD2 matching 14 bases. The CDR3 is 14 residues long. Losses at the gene ends were 4 bases for V and 5 bases for J; bases not matched to a gene: 1. The germline V gene encodes CDR1 SGHTA and CDR2 FQGNSA. The DNA for the CDR3 is TGTGCCAGCAGCTCGACTAGCGGGAGGGACGAGCAGTACTTC. Its protein product is CASSSTSGRDEQYF.

This clone was recorded a few times. The rearrangement joins TRBV5-1 to TRBJ1-2, with D tentatively TRBD1 (5 bases). CDR1 is SGHRS and CDR2 is YFSETQ in the germline V gene. V dropped 5 bases and J dropped 1 base, with 18 bases sitting between them. The CDR3 spans 16 residues. CDR3 region: CASREPGTDGNYGYTF. Written as DNA, the CDR3 is TGCGCCAGCAGAGAGCCTGGGACTGATGGTAACTATGGCTACACCTTC.

The chain uses TRBV5-4 and TRBJ2-1, with 9 bases aligning to TRBD2. Germline CDR1 reads SGHNT; CDR2 reads YYREEE (reference sequence). V gave up 1 base and J gave up 8 bases; unmatched junction bases: 10. The CDR3 sequence is 16 residues long. Here the CDR3 reads CASSLFVSGSADEQFF. CDR3 DNA sequence: TGTGCCAGCAGCTTGTTCGTTAGCGGGAGTGCGGATGAGCAGTTCTTC.